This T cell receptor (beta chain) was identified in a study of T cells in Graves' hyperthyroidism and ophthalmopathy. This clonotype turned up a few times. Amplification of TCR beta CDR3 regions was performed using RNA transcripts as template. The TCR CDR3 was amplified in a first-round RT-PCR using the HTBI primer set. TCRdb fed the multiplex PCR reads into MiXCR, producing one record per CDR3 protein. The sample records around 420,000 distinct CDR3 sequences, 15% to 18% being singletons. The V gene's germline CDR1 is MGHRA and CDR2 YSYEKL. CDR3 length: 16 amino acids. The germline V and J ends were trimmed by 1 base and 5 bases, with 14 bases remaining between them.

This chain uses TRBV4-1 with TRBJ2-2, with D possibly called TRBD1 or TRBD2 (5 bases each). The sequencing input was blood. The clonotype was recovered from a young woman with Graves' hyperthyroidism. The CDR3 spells CASSQAQGRPTGELFF. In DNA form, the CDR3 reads TGCGCCAGCAGCCAAGCGCAGGGACGGCCGACCGGGGAGCTGTTTTTT.